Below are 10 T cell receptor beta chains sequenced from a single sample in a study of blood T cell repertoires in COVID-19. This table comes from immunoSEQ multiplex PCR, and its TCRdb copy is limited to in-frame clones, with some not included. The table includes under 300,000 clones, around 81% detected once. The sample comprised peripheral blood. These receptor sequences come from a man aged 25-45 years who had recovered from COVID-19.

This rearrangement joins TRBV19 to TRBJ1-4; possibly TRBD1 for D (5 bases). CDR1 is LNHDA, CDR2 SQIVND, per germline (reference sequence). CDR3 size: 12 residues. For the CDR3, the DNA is TGTGGCACTGGGGACTCAAATGAAAAACTGTTTTTT. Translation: CGTGDSNEKLFF.

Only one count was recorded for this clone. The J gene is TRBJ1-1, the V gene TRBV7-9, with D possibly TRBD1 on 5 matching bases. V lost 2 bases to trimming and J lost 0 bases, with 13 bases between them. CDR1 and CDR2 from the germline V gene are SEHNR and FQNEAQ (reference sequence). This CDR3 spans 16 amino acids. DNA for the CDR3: TGTGCCAGCAGCTTACCTTTACAGGAAATGAACACTGAAGCTTTCTTT. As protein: CASSLPLQEMNTEAFF.

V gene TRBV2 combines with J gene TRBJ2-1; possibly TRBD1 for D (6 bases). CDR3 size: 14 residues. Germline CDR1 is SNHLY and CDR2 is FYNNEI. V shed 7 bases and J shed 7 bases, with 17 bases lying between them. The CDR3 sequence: CASTAGDSYNEQFF. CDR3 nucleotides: TGTGCCAGCACCGCAGGGGATTCTTATAATGAGCAGTTCTTC.

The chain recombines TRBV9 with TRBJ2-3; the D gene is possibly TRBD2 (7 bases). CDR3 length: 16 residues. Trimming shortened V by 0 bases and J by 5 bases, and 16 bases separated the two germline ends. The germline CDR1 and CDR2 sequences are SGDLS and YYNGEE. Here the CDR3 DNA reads TGTGCCAGCAGCGTAGGTGGAGGGGGGGCCGGAGATACGCAGTATTTT. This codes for CASSVGGGGAGDTQYF. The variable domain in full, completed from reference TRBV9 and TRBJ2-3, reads DSGVTQTPKHLITATGQRVTLRCSPRSGDLSVYWYQQSLDQGLQFLIQYYNGEERAKGNILERFSAQQFPDLHSELNLSSLELGDSALYFCASSVGGGGAGDTQYFGPGTRLTVL.

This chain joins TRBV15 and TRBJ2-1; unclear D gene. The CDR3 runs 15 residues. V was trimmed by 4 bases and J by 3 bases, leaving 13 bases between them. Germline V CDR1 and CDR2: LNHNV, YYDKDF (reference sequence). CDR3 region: CATSKNVGDYNEQFF. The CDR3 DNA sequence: TGTGCCACCAGCAAGAATGTTGGAGACTACAATGAGCAGTTCTTC.

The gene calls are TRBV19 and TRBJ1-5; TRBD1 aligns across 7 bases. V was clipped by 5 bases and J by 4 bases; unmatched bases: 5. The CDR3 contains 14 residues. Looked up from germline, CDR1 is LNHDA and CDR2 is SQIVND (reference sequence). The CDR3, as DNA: TGTGCCAGTAGTGGACAGGCCCTTAATCAGCCCCAGCATTTT. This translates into CASSGQALNQPQHF. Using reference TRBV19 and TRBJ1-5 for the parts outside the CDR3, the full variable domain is DGGITQSPKYLFRKEGQNVTLSCEQNLNHDAMYWYRQDPGQGLRLIYYSQIVNDFQKGDIAEGYSVSREKKESFPLTVTSAQKNPTAFYLCASSGQALNQPQHFGDGTRLSIL.

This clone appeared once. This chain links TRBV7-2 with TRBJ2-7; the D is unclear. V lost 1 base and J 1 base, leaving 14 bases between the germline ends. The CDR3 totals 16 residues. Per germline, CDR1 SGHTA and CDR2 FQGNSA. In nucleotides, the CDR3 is TGTGCCAGCAGCTTAGGTTCCGGTTTTGCTTCCTACGAGCAGTACTTC. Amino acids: CASSLGSGFASYEQYF.

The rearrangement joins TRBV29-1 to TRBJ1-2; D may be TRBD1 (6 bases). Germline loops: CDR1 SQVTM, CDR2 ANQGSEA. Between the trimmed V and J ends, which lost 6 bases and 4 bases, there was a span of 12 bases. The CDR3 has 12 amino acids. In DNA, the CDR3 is TGCAGCGTCCTACAGGGTACCTATGGCTACACCTTC. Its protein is CSVLQGTYGYTF. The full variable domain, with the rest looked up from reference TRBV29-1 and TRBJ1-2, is SAVISQKPSRDICQRGTSLTIQCQVDSQVTMMFWYRQQPGQSLTLIATANQGSEATYESGFVIDKFPISRPNLTFSTLTVSNMSPEDSSIYLCSVLQGTYGYTFGSGTRLTVV.

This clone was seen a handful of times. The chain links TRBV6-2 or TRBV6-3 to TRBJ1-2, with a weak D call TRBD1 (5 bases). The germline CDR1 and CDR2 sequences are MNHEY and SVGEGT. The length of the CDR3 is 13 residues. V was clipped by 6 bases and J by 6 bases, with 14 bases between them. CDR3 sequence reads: CASSKTDTDGYTF. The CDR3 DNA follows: TGTGCCAGCAGCAAGACAGATACTGATGGCTACACCTTC.

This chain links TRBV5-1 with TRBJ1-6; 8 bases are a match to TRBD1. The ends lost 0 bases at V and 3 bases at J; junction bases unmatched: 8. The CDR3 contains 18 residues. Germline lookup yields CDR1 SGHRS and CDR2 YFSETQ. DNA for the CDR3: TGCGCCAGCAGCTTGGTTCCTCAGGGGGCTAACTATAATTCACCCCTCCACTTT. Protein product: CASSLVPQGANYNSPLHF.